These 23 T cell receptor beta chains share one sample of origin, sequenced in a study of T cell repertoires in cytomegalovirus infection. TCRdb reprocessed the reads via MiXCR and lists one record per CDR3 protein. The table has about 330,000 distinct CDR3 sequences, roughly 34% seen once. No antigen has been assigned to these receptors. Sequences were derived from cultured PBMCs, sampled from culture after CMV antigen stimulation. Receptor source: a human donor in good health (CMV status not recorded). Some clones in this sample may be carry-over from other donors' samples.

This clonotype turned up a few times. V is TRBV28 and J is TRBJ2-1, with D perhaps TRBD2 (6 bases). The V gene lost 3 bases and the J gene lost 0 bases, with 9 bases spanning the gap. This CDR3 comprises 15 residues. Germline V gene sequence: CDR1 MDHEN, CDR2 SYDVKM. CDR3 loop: CASSFLSGSYNEQFF. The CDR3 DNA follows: TGTGCCAGCAGTTTTCTTAGCGGCTCCTACAATGAGCAGTTCTTC. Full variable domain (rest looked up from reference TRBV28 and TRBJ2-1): DVKVTQSSRYLVKRTGEKVFLECVQDMDHENMFWYRQDPGLGLRLIYFSYDVKMKEKGDIPEGYSVSREKKERFSLILESASTNQTSMYLCASSFLSGSYNEQFFGPGTRLTVL.

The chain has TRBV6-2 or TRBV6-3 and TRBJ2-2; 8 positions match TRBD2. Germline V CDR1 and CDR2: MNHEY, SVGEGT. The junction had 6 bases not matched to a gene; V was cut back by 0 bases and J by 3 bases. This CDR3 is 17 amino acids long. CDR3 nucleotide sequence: TGTGCCAGCAGTTACTCACTAGCGGAGAAGTACACCGGGGAGCTGTTTTTT. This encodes CASSYSLAEKYTGELFF.

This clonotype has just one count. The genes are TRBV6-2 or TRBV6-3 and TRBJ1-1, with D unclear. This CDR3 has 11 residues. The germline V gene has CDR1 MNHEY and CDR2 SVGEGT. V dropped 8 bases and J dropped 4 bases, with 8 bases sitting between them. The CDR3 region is CASWRATEAFF. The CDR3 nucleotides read TGTGCCAGCTGGAGGGCCACTGAAGCTTTCTTT.

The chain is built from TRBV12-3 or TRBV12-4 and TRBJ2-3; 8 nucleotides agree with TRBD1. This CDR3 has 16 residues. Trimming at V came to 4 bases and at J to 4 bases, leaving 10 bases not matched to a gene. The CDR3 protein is CASSSGTGFYPDTQYF. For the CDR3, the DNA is TGTGCCAGCAGTTCCGGGACAGGTTTTTACCCAGATACGCAGTATTTT.

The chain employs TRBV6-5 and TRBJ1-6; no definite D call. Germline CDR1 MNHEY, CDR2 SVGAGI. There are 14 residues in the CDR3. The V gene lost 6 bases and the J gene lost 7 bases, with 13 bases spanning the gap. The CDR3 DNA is TGTGCCAGCAGAGAAATGGGGAAAAATTCACCCCTCCACTTT. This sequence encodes CASREMGKNSPLHF.

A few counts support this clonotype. CDR3 region: CASSERGDQPQHF. The CDR3 DNA reads as TGTGCCAGCAGTGAAAGGGGTGATCAGCCCCAGCATTTT. The chain couples TRBV6-1 to TRBJ1-5; D may be TRBD1 (5 bases). V was trimmed by 2 bases and J by 5 bases, leaving 7 bases between them. Germline CDR1 reads MNHNS; CDR2 reads SASEGT. CDR3 length: 13 residues.

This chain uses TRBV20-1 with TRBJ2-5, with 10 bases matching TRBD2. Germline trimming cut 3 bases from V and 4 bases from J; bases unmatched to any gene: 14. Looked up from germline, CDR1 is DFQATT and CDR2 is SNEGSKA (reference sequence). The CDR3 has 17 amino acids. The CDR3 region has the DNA TGCAGTGCTAGCGTTCCTAGCGGGAGCGCCGATGTAGAGACCCAGTACTTC. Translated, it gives CSASVPSGSADVETQYF.

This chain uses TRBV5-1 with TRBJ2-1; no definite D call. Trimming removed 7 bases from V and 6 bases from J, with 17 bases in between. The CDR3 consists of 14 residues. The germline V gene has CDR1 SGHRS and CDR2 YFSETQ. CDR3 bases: TGCGCCAGCCGACTTCGCGGAGAGGCCAATGAGCAGTTCTTC. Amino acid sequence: CASRLRGEANEQFF.

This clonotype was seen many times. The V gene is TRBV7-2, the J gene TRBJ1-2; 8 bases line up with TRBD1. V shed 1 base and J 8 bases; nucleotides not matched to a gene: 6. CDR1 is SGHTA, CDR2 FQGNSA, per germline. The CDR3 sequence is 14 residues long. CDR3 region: CASSLVGQGRGYTF. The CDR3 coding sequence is TGTGCCAGCAGCTTAGTAGGACAGGGACGCGGCTACACCTTC.

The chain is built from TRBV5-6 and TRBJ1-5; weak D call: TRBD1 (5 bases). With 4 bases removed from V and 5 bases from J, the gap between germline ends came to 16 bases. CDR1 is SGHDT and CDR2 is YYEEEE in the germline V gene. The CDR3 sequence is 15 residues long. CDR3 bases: TGTGCCAGCAGCCTAAACCAGGGCTTTGATCAGCCCCAGCATTTT. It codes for CASSLNQGFDQPQHF.

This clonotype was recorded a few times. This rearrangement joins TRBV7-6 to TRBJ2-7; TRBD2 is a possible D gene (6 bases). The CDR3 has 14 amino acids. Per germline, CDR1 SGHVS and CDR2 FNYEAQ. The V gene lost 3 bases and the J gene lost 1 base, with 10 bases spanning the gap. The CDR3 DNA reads TGTGCCAGCAGCTTCCTCGGGGGTTCCTACGAGCAGTACTTC. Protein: CASSFLGGSYEQYF.

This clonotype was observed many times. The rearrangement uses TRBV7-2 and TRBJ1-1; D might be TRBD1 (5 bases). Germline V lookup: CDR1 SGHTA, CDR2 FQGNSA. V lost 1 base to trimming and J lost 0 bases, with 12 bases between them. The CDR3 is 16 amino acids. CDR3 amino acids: CASSLGGGGMNTEAFF. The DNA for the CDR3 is TGTGCCAGCAGCTTAGGCGGCGGGGGTATGAACACTGAAGCTTTCTTT.

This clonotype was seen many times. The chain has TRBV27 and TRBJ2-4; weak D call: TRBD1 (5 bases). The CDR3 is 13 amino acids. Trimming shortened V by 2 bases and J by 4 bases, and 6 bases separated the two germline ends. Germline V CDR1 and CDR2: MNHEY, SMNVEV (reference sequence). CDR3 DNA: TGTGCCAGCAGTTTAGACAGAAAAAACATTCAGTACTTC. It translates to CASSLDRKNIQYF.

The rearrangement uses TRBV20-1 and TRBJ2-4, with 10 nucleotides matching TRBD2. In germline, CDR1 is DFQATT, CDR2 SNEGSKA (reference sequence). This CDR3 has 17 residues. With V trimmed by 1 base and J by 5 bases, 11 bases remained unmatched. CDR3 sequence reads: CSARVASGRIGENIQYF. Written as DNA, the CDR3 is TGCAGTGCTAGAGTTGCTAGCGGGAGAATTGGGGAAAACATTCAGTACTTC.

The CDR3 here is CASSKIPMQGANEQFF. CDR3 DNA sequence: TGTGCCAGTAGTAAAATCCCCATGCAGGGGGCGAATGAGCAGTTCTTC. The chain links TRBV19 to TRBJ2-1; 8 bases match TRBD1. This CDR3 region has 16 residues. The germline gives CDR1 LNHDA, CDR2 SQIVND (reference sequence). V was clipped by 4 bases and J by 7 bases; unmatched bases: 12.

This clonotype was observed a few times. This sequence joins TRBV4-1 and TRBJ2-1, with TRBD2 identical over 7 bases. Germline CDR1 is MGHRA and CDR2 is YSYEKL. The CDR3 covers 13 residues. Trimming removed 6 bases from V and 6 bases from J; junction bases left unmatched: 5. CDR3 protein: CASRKGGSNEQFF. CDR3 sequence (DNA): TGCGCCAGCAGGAAGGGCGGGAGCAATGAGCAGTTCTTC.

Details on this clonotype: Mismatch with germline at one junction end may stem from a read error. In DNA, the CDR3 is TGTCCCAGCTCCTCTCCGGCCAGGGCCAATCTCCAGGCTCAGCCCCAGCATTTT. The encoded protein is CPSSSPARANLQAQPQHF. This chain joins TRBV6-1 and TRBJ1-5, with TRBD1 as a possible D gene (5 bases). From germline, CDR1 is MNHNS and CDR2 SASEGT. This CDR3 spans 18 amino acids.

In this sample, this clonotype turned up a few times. CDR3 residues: CASSLRWADGTQYF. The CDR3 DNA reads TGTGCCAGCAGCTTACGGTGGGCCGATGGGACCCAGTACTTC. The rearrangement links TRBV7-2 to TRBJ2-5, with D uncertain. Germline CDR1 reads SGHTA; CDR2 reads FQGNSA. V dropped 2 bases and J dropped 7 bases, with 14 bases sitting between them. The CDR3 extends over 14 amino acids.

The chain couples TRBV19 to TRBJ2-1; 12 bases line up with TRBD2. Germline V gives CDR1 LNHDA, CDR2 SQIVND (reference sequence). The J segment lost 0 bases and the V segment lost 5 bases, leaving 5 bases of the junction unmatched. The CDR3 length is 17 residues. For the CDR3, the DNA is TGTGCCAGTAGTCCGCGACTAGCGGGGGTCTCCTACAATGAGCAGTTCTTC. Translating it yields CASSPRLAGVSYNEQFF.

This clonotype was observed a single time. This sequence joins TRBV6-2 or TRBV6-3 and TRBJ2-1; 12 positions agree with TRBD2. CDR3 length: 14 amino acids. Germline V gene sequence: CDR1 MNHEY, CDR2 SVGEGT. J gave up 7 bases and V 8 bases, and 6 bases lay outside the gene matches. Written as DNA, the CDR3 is TGTGCCAGCCACCCGGGACTAGCGGGTAATGAGCAGTTCTTC. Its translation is CASHPGLAGNEQFF.

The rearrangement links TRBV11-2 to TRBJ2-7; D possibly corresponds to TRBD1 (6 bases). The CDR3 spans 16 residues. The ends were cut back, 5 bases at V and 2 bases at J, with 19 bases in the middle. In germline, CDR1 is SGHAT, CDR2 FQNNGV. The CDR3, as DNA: TGTGCCAGCAGCCTCGAACTGGCAGGGGCTACCTACGAGCAGTACTTC. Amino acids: CASSLELAGATYEQYF.

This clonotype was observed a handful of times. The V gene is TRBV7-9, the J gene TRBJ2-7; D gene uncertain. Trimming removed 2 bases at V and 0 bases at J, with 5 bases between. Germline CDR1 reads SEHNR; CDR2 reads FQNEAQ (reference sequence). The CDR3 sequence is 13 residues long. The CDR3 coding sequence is TGTGCCAGCAGCTTACACCACTCCTACGAGCAGTACGTC. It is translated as CASSLHHSYEQYV.

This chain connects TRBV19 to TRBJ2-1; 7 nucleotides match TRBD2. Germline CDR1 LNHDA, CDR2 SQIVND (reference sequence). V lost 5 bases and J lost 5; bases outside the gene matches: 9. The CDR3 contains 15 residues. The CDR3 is CASSALAAGDNEQFF. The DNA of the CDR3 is TGTGCCAGTAGTGCTCTAGCGGCTGGGGACAATGAGCAGTTCTTC.